What follows are 23 T cell receptor beta chains derived from one specimen sequenced in a study of T cell responses to AZD1222 COVID-19 vaccine. The repertoire was sequenced with immunoSEQ multiplex PCR; TCRdb's copy has only in-frame clones and lacks some. The repertoire holds some 120,000 clones, with about 88% as singletons. Sequencing was performed on peripheral blood, taken on day 0 of AZD1222 vaccination. These receptors all stem from an adult in good health.

V usage is TRBV30 and J usage is TRBJ1-4; D ambiguous. Germline assignment: CDR1 GTSNPN and CDR2 SVGIG (reference sequence). The V gene lost 2 bases and the J gene lost 7 bases, with 11 bases spanning the gap. CDR3 length equals 13 residues. DNA for the CDR3: TGTGCCTGGAGTTGGTCGAAGGGTGAAAAACTGTTTTTT. Its protein product is CAWSWSKGEKLFF.

This rearrangement joins TRBV7-9 to TRBJ2-5; D possibly corresponds to TRBD1 (6 bases). This CDR3 is 14 amino acids long. Germline V gives CDR1 SEHNR, CDR2 FQNEAQ (reference sequence). The germline V and J ends were trimmed by 5 bases and 5 bases, with 15 bases remaining between them. CDR3 region: CASSATGFGETQYF. As DNA, the CDR3 is TGTGCCAGCAGCGCCACAGGGTTCGGGGAGACCCAGTACTTC.

V usage is TRBV7-2 and J usage is TRBJ1-2; no definite D call. V was shortened by 3 bases and J by 0 bases, with 11 bases between the two germline ends. The CDR3 is 15 residues long. Looked up from germline, CDR1 is SGHTA and CDR2 is FQGNSA. The CDR3 here is CASSFWPTANYGYTF. The CDR3 coding sequence is TGTGCCAGCAGCTTTTGGCCCACAGCTAACTATGGCTACACCTTC.

This chain links TRBV14 with TRBJ2-7, with D perhaps matching TRBD1 (6 bases). CDR3 length: 18 amino acids. The germline gives CDR1 SGHDN, CDR2 FVKESK. Trimming shortened V by 4 bases and J by 2 bases, and 24 bases separated the two germline ends. The CDR3 DNA reads TGTGCCAGCAGCCCCGCTAGGGGGACAAGAACAAAGACCTACGAGCAGTACTTC. Protein sequence: CASSPARGTRTKTYEQYF.

This sequence joins TRBV5-1 and TRBJ1-2; D uncertain. The CDR3 runs to 14 residues. Germline V lookup: CDR1 SGHRS, CDR2 YFSETQ. Trimming left V 4 bases short and J 1 base short, with 11 bases between. CDR3 coding DNA: TGCGCCAGCAGCCCTGACGGGAATAACTATGGCTACACCTTC. This codes for CASSPDGNNYGYTF.

The CDR3 is CSVPGIQAYEQYF. CDR3 DNA: TGCAGCGTTCCTGGGATCCAGGCCTACGAGCAGTACTTC. The rearrangement links TRBV29-1 to TRBJ2-7; D gene unclear. Germline CDR1 and CDR2: SQVTM and ANQGSEA. The CDR3 has 13 residues. The V and J ends lost 5 bases and 2 bases respectively, with 13 bases between them.

This chain uses TRBV10-3 with TRBJ2-7; 11 nucleotides match TRBD2. Germline V gene lookup returns CDR1 ENHRY and CDR2 SYGVKD. V shed 6 bases and J 0 bases; nucleotides not matched to a gene: 4. The CDR3 covers 15 residues. CDR3 amino acids: CAIRAGTSGSYEQYF. In DNA form, the CDR3 reads TGTGCCATCAGAGCCGGGACTAGCGGCTCCTACGAGCAGTACTTC.

This chain connects TRBV4-2 to TRBJ1-2; D possibly corresponds to TRBD1 (5 bases). The V gene lost 2 bases and the J gene lost 2 bases, with 18 bases spanning the gap. The CDR3 sequence is 17 residues long. In germline, CDR1 is LGHNA, CDR2 YNFKEQ. In DNA form, the CDR3 reads TGTGCCAGCAGCCAACCTTCAACTTCTGGGGGGAACTATGGCTACACCTTC. Amino acid sequence: CASSQPSTSGGNYGYTF.

The V gene is TRBV5-1, the J gene TRBJ2-7; the D gene is possibly TRBD1 (6 bases). V was clipped by 4 bases and J by 1 base, with 15 bases between them. The germline V gene encodes CDR1 SGHRS and CDR2 YFSETQ. The CDR3 contains 15 residues. Here the CDR3 reads CASSTPGTKSYEQYF. CDR3 bases: TGCGCCAGCAGCACTCCCGGGACAAAATCCTACGAGCAGTACTTC. Full variable domain (rest looked up from reference TRBV5-1 and TRBJ2-7): KAGVTQTPRYLIKTRGQQVTLSCSPISGHRSVSWYQQTPGQGLQFLFEYFSETQRNKGNFPGRFSGRQFSNSRSEMNVSTLELGDSALYLCASSTPGTKSYEQYFGPGTRLTVT.

V is TRBV3-1 (or the pseudogene TRBV3-2) and J is TRBJ1-4; maybe TRBD1 (5 bases). Deletions cut 3 bases from V and 7 bases from J, with 9 bases between. From germline, CDR1 is LGHDT and CDR2 YNNKEL (reference sequence). The CDR3 loop spans 13 amino acids. CDR3 in DNA: TGTGCCAGCAGCCAGAGCGGGGCTGAAAAACTGTTTTTT. Translated: CASSQSGAEKLFF.

This clone has at least ten counts. This chain links TRBV7-7 with TRBJ1-4; D possibly corresponds to TRBD1 (5 bases). The CDR3 loop spans 15 amino acids. V lost 8 bases and J lost 8, with 21 bases in between. Per germline, CDR1 SSHAT and CDR2 FNYEAQ (reference sequence). CDR3 region: CASGTGRGSNEKLFF. The DNA for the CDR3 is TGTGCCAGCGGTACAGGAAGAGGATCCAACGAAAAACTGTTTTTT.

This chain connects TRBV12-3 or TRBV12-4 to TRBJ1-1; D unresolved. V lost 3 bases, J lost 2 bases, and 4 bases lay in between. The CDR3 length is 12 residues. The CDR3 sequence: CASSLGNTEAFF. CDR3 sequence (DNA): TGTGCCAGCAGTTTGGGTAACACTGAAGCTTTCTTT.

CDR3 coding DNA: TGTGCCAGCAGCTTGGATAGTAAGGGACAGTACAATGAGCAGTTCTTC. Amino acids: CASSLDSKGQYNEQFF. The chain uses TRBV5-8 and TRBJ2-1; 7 nucleotides match TRBD1. Germline values: CDR1 SGHTS, CDR2 YDEGEE. The CDR3 extends over 16 amino acids. V shed 0 bases and J 4 bases; nucleotides not matched to a gene: 7.

The sample holds a few counts of this clone. The V call is TRBV6-4, the J call TRBJ2-3; tentatively, D is TRBD2 (6 bases). The CDR3 is made up of 17 amino acids. Trimming took 3 bases from V and 4 from J, leaving 20 bases between them. CDR1 and CDR2 (germline): MRHNA, SNTAGT. CDR3 DNA: TGTGCCAGCAGTGATTCGGGAGATGGATCCGGATCAGATACGCAGTATTTT. Amino acid sequence: CASSDSGDGSGSDTQYF.

V is TRBV24-1 and J is TRBJ2-7; no clear D. Trimming pared 6 bases from V and 2 bases from J, leaving 7 bases between. Per the germline V gene, CDR1 is KGHDR and CDR2 is SFDVKD. This CDR3 is 12 amino acids long. CDR3 residues: CATSHDTYEQYF. CDR3 nucleotide sequence: TGTGCCACCAGTCACGACACCTACGAGCAGTACTTC.

The chain uses TRBV30 and TRBJ1-5; D is ambiguous. This CDR3 is 13 amino acids long. The V gene lost 0 bases and the J gene lost 6 bases, with 9 bases spanning the gap. Germline V lookup: CDR1 GTSNPN, CDR2 SVGIG (reference sequence). The chain's CDR3 is CAWSVEGPQPQHF. CDR3 nucleotides: TGTGCCTGGAGTGTAGAGGGTCCTCAGCCCCAGCATTTT.

The rearrangement links TRBV24-1 to TRBJ1-2; TRBD1 might be the D (5 bases). From germline, CDR1 is KGHDR and CDR2 SFDVKD. With 2 bases removed from V and 7 bases from J, the gap between germline ends came to 10 bases. This CDR3 is built from 13 residues. CDR3 sequence: CATSDSTGSGYTF. CDR3 coding DNA: TGTGCCACCAGTGATTCAACAGGATCTGGCTACACCTTC.

This rearrangement joins TRBV24-1 to TRBJ2-7; D gene uncertain. Germline V gives CDR1 KGHDR, CDR2 SFDVKD. The CDR3 runs to 12 residues. V shed 8 bases and J shed 12 bases, with 19 bases lying between them. The CDR3 DNA is TGTGCCACCATATATCAGCCTATCAGTCTGTACTTC. Its translation: CATIYQPISLYF.

V is TRBV20-1 and J is TRBJ1-1; 7 bases map to TRBD1. The CDR3 has 10 amino acids. Trimming took 5 bases from V and 7 from J; bases not matched to a gene: 1. Germline assignment: CDR1 DFQATT and CDR2 SNEGSKA (reference sequence). The CDR3 here is CSAWTGEAFF. The CDR3 nucleotides are TGCAGTGCTTGGACAGGTGAAGCTTTCTTT.

The CDR3: CASSQDESGDYLPYEQYF. The DNA of the CDR3 is TGTGCCAGCAGCCAAGATGAGAGCGGAGACTACCTACCCTACGAGCAGTACTTC. This chain joins TRBV4-2 and TRBJ2-7; a possible D gene is TRBD2 (5 bases). V was shortened by 0 bases and J by 2 bases, with 20 bases between the two germline ends. CDR1 and CDR2 from the germline V gene are LGHNA and YNFKEQ. CDR3 length equals 18 residues.

This CDR3 is CASSYIGPAYEQYF. The CDR3 nucleotides are TGCGCCAGCAGCTATATAGGGCCTGCCTACGAGCAGTACTTC. The chain is built from TRBV5-1 and TRBJ2-7; D remains unclear. The CDR3 is 14 residues long. Per the germline V gene, CDR1 is SGHRS and CDR2 is YFSETQ. Trimming left V 3 bases short and J 2 bases short, with 12 bases between.

This chain links TRBV20-1 with TRBJ2-7, with a possible D match to TRBD2 (5 bases). The ends were cut back, 5 bases at V and 6 bases at J, with 11 bases in the middle. The CDR3 is made up of 11 amino acids. Germline loops: CDR1 DFQATT, CDR2 SNEGSKA (reference sequence). For the CDR3, the DNA is TGCAGTGCTCCAACCGGGGTCGAGCAGTACTTC. It is translated as CSAPTGVEQYF.

A few counts support this clone. CDR3 bases: TGTGCCAGCATCCAAGGGGGGGTCGGGTCCGGCTACACCTTC. This translates into CASIQGGVGSGYTF. V gene TRBV7-9 combines with J gene TRBJ1-2; a weak D match, TRBD1 (6 bases). V lost 7 bases to trimming and J lost 8 bases, with 20 bases between them. This CDR3 comprises 14 residues. Germline lookup yields CDR1 SEHNR and CDR2 FQNEAQ (reference sequence).